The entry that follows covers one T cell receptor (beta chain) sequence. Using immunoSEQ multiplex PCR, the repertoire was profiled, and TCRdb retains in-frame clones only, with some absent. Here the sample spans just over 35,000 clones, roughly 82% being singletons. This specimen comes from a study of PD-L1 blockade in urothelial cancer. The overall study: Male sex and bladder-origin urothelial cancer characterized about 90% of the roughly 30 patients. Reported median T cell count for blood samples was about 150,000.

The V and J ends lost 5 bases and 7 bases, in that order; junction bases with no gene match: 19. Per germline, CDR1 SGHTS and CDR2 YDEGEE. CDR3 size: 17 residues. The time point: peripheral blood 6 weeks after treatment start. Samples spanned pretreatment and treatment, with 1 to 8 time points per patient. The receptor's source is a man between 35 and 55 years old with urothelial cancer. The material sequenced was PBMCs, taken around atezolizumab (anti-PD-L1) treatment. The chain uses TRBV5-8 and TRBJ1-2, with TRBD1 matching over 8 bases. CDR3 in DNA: TGTGCCAGCAGTCTCTCTGGGACAGGAGGTGGGATCGGTGGCTACACCTTC. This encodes CASSLSGTGGGIGGYTF.